This T cell receptor beta chain was recovered during a study of T cell responses to AZD1222 COVID-19 vaccine. Germline CDR1 and CDR2: LGHDT and YNNKEL (reference sequence). The CDR3 covers 13 residues. V shed 0 bases and J shed 4 bases, with 6 bases lying between them. Using immunoSEQ multiplex PCR, the repertoire was profiled, and TCRdb retains in-frame clones only, with some absent. Of some 190,000 clones in the sample, roughly 94% are singletons; the top ten hold roughly 1.8%. The receptor was derived from an adult who received the MenACWY meningococcal vaccine as a control. The source was peripheral blood, collected 28 days after the second dose of the MenACWY control vaccine. J is TRBJ2-5 and V is TRBV3-1 (or the pseudogene TRBV3-2); D not resolved. CDR3 DNA: TGTGCCAGCAGCCAAGATCCAGGAGAGACCCAGTACTTC. This gives the protein CASSQDPGETQYF.